A single sample gave rise to the 25 T cell receptor beta chains below, sequenced in a study of T cell repertoires in cytomegalovirus infection. TCRdb called the reads again in MiXCR, with one record for every CDR3 protein. Here the sample spans around 130,000 distinct CDR3 sequences, approximately 8.8% being singletons. Sequencing was performed on PBMCs. Source of these receptors: a human donor in good health (CMV status not recorded). Some clones in this sample may be carry-over from other donors' samples.

This clonotype came up a few times. The genes are TRBV13 and TRBJ2-5, with TRBD1 identical over 11 bases. The CDR3 is 17 amino acids. The V segment lost 5 bases and the J segment 1 base; nucleotides outside the gene matches: 9. The germline CDR1 and CDR2 sequences are PRHDT and FYEKMQ (reference sequence). Written as DNA, the CDR3 is TGTGCCAGCAGCCCCCCGGGGACAGGGGGACTCCAAGAGACCCAGTACTTC. Protein: CASSPPGTGGLQETQYF.

This chain links TRBV2 with TRBJ2-1, with TRBD1 matching 7 bases. J lost 7 bases, V lost 4 bases, and 7 bases had no gene match. This CDR3 has 14 residues. Germline V gene data show CDR1 as SNHLY and CDR2 as FYNNEI. The CDR3 loop is CASSVETGINEQFF. The CDR3 region has the DNA TGTGCCAGCAGTGTCGAGACAGGGATTAATGAGCAGTTCTTC.

This clonotype has at least ten counts. CDR3 amino acids: CASRTHSGQMNTEAFF. The CDR3 coding sequence is TGTGCCAGCAGGACACACTCGGGACAGATGAACACTGAAGCTTTCTTT. V gene TRBV6-2 or TRBV6-3 combines with J gene TRBJ1-1, with 7 bases fitting TRBD1. Germline loops: CDR1 MNHEY, CDR2 SVGEGT. CDR3 length: 16 amino acids. Germline trimming cut 6 bases from V and 0 bases from J; bases unmatched to any gene: 10.

The V gene is TRBV6-1, the J gene TRBJ1-1, with D tentatively TRBD1 (5 bases). The V gene lost 5 bases and the J gene lost 5 bases, with 15 bases spanning the gap. Per the germline V gene, CDR1 is MNHNS and CDR2 is SASEGT. The CDR3 is 14 residues long. The CDR3 spells CASSSLVGTTEAFF. CDR3 DNA sequence: TGTGCCAGCAGTTCTCTGGTGGGGACGACTGAAGCTTTCTTT.

This chain links TRBV20-1 with TRBJ2-3; 7 nucleotides agree with TRBD2. V dropped 5 bases and J dropped 3; count of bases not matched to a gene: 14. From germline, CDR1 is DFQATT and CDR2 SNEGSKA (reference sequence). This CDR3 is built from 16 residues. CDR3 region: CSAETQRGRSTDTQYF. CDR3 bases: TGCAGTGCTGAAACTCAGCGGGGACGTTCAACAGATACGCAGTATTTT.

This clonotype was observed a handful of times. The chain uses TRBV12-3 or TRBV12-4 and TRBJ2-7; D is undetermined. There are 12 residues in the CDR3. V gave up 3 bases and J gave up 2 bases, with 5 bases separating them. The CDR3 here is CASSFLAYEQYF. CDR3 DNA sequence: TGTGCCAGCAGTTTTCTCGCCTACGAGCAGTACTTC.

There are many counts of this clonotype. The CDR3 DNA follows: TGTGCCAGCAGTTCCGACAGGCCTTTAACCTACGAGCAGTACTTC. It is translated as CASSSDRPLTYEQYF. This chain uses TRBV6-6 with TRBJ2-7; maybe TRBD1 (6 bases). The V end lost 4 bases, the J end lost 2 bases, and 15 bases lay between the germline ends. Germline loops: CDR1 MNHNY, CDR2 SVGAGI (reference sequence). The CDR3 extends over 15 amino acids.

This clonotype was seen only a few times. The chain joins TRBV6-5 to TRBJ2-7; D unclear. V dropped 0 bases and J dropped 2 bases, with 8 bases sitting between them. Germline V CDR1 and CDR2: MNHEY, SVGAGI. The CDR3 contains 14 residues. The CDR3 DNA follows: TGTGCCAGCAGTTACTCGGGCAGAGCCTACGAGCAGTACTTC. Its translation: CASSYSGRAYEQYF.

This clonotype has ten or more counts. The CDR3, as DNA: TGTGCCAGTAGTCCCCGGGCCCGGAAGAGCACTGAAGCTTTCTTT. Translated, it gives CASSPRARKSTEAFF. The chain carries TRBV19 and TRBJ1-1; D not certain. The V end was cut by 5 bases, the J end by 4 bases, with 17 bases between. Germline loops: CDR1 LNHDA, CDR2 SQIVND (reference sequence). This CDR3 is built from 15 residues.

This clonotype was counted many times. CDR3 in amino acids: CASSQVEGGAGYGYTF. CDR3 in DNA: TGCGCCAGCAGCCAAGTAGAGGGGGGCGCCGGGTATGGCTACACCTTC. J is TRBJ1-2 and V is TRBV4-1; TRBD1 might be the D (6 bases). V was pared by 1 base and J by 5 bases, with 17 bases between. The germline V gene encodes CDR1 MGHRA and CDR2 YSYEKL. This CDR3 has 16 amino acids.

This clonotype was observed a handful of times. J is TRBJ2-5 and V is TRBV19; possibly TRBD1 for D (5 bases). Germline V gives CDR1 LNHDA, CDR2 SQIVND (reference sequence). Between the trimmed V and J ends, which lost 5 bases and 2 bases, there was a span of 18 bases. The CDR3 loop spans 16 amino acids. This CDR3 is CASSPRVDRPQETQYF. CDR3 in DNA: TGTGCCAGTAGTCCCCGTGTCGACAGACCTCAAGAGACCCAGTACTTC. The entire variable domain, with the rest obtained from reference TRBV19 and TRBJ2-5, is as follows: DGGITQSPKYLFRKEGQNVTLSCEQNLNHDAMYWYRQDPGQGLRLIYYSQIVNDFQKGDIAEGYSVSREKKESFPLTVTSAQKNPTAFYLCASSPRVDRPQETQYFGPGTRLLVL.

This clonotype was seen many times. The V call is TRBV28, the J call TRBJ1-4; 7 bases map to TRBD1. Germline V lookup: CDR1 MDHEN, CDR2 SYDVKM. With V trimmed by 5 bases and J by 3 bases, 3 bases remained unmatched. The CDR3 is made up of 14 amino acids. The CDR3 nucleotides are TGTGCCAGCAGTCACGGGACAGCTAATGAAAAACTGTTTTTT. The encoded protein is CASSHGTANEKLFF.

The V gene is TRBV30, the J gene TRBJ1-1, with 8 bases matching TRBD1. This CDR3 contains 13 residues. The germline CDR1 and CDR2 sequences are GTSNPN and SVGIG (reference sequence). The V segment lost 1 base and the J segment 4 bases; nucleotides outside the gene matches: 2. The CDR3 loop is CAWSDGQGTEAFF. The CDR3 DNA reads TGTGCCTGGAGTGACGGACAGGGCACTGAAGCTTTCTTT.

The rearrangement links TRBV5-1 to TRBJ2-1, with 8 bases lining up with TRBD2. The ends lost 4 bases at V and 6 bases at J; junction bases unmatched: 6. Germline loops: CDR1 SGHRS, CDR2 YFSETQ. The CDR3 is 14 residues long. The chain's CDR3 is CASSPGGLVNEQFF. The CDR3, as DNA: TGCGCCAGCAGCCCGGGGGGGCTCGTCAATGAGCAGTTCTTC.

This clonotype was observed at least ten times. The rearrangement joins TRBV11-2 to TRBJ1-1; unclear D gene. The germline CDR1 and CDR2 sequences are SGHAT and FQNNGV. V was shortened by 6 bases and J by 3 bases, with 11 bases between the two germline ends. The CDR3 runs to 13 residues. The DNA of the CDR3 is TGTGCCAGCAGGCGGGGAAGAGACACTGAAGCTTTCTTT. It encodes CASRRGRDTEAFF.

This clonotype was detected ten times or more. The J gene is TRBJ2-7, the V gene TRBV4-1; D unresolved. CDR1 is MGHRA and CDR2 is YSYEKL in the germline V gene. The CDR3 loop spans 15 amino acids. The V gene lost 2 bases and the J gene lost 2 bases, with 13 bases spanning the gap. The CDR3 DNA reads TGCGCCAGCAGCCAAATACCAGAAGGGACCTACGAGCAGTACTTC. Translated: CASSQIPEGTYEQYF.

This clonotype was seen at least ten times. The chain uses TRBV5-1 and TRBJ2-3, with 9 positions matching TRBD2. The germline V gene has CDR1 SGHRS and CDR2 YFSETQ. Losses at the gene ends were 4 bases for V and 5 bases for J; bases not matched to a gene: 5. The CDR3 loop spans 14 amino acids. The CDR3 here is CASSSSGGGDTQYF. In nucleotides, the CDR3 is TGCGCCAGCAGCAGTAGCGGGGGAGGAGATACGCAGTATTTT.

This clonotype has more than one count but fewer than ten. The J gene is TRBJ2-3, the V gene TRBV20-1, with no clear D. The length of the CDR3 is 13 residues. V gave up 3 bases and J gave up 1 base, with 8 bases separating them. Germline V gene data show CDR1 as DFQATT and CDR2 as SNEGSKA (reference sequence). CDR3 in DNA: TGCAGTGCTAGTGAGGTCCGCACAGATACGCAGTATTTT. Translation: CSASEVRTDTQYF.

This clonotype has at least ten counts. The chain is built from TRBV7-9 and TRBJ1-1; no clear D. The germline V gene encodes CDR1 SEHNR and CDR2 FQNEAQ (reference sequence). Trimming removed 0 bases at V and 11 bases at J, with 10 bases between. The CDR3 runs to 12 residues. CDR3 amino acids: CASSLAPGTAFF. CDR3 DNA sequence: TGTGCCAGCAGCTTAGCGCCGGGTACGGCTTTCTTT. Using reference TRBV7-9 and TRBJ1-1 for the parts outside the CDR3, the full variable domain is DTGVSQNPRHKITKRGQNVTFRCDPISEHNRLYWYRQTLGQGPEFLTYFQNEAQLEKSRLLSDRFSAERPKGSFSTLEIQRTEQGDSAMYLCASSLAPGTAFFGQGTRLTVV.

This clonotype showed up many times. The chain is built from TRBV11-2 and TRBJ1-1, with D hard to call. The V gene lost 1 base and the J gene lost 7 bases, with 10 bases spanning the gap. This CDR3 comprises 13 residues. Germline lookup yields CDR1 SGHAT and CDR2 FQNNGV. CDR3 sequence: CASSLGWQREAFF. In nucleotides, the CDR3 is TGTGCCAGCAGCTTAGGATGGCAGCGTGAAGCTTTCTTT.

The chain joins TRBV20-1 to TRBJ2-2, with 9 positions matching TRBD1. J gave up 6 bases and V 5 bases, and 10 bases lay outside the gene matches. This CDR3 comprises 15 residues. CDR1 and CDR2 (germline): DFQATT, SNEGSKA (reference sequence). CDR3 in DNA: TGCAGTGCTGGGAAACAGGGGGCGATGTCCGGGGAGCTGTTTTTT. Residues: CSAGKQGAMSGELFF.

The V and J genes are TRBV3-1 and TRBJ2-1, with a possible D match to TRBD1 (6 bases). Trimming took off 6 bases at V and 1 base at J, with 13 bases between the two ends. This CDR3 region has 15 residues. The germline gives CDR1 LGHDT, CDR2 YNNKEL (reference sequence). CDR3 coding DNA: TGTGCCAGCAGTATAACAGGGTGGTCCTACAATGAGCAGTTCTTC. Translating gives CASSITGWSYNEQFF.

This clonotype was detected a few times. V is TRBV5-6 and J is TRBJ1-2; TRBD1 might be the D (6 bases). Germline lookup yields CDR1 SGHDT and CDR2 YYEEEE. The CDR3 has 13 residues. V was pared by 0 bases and J by 13 bases, with 16 bases between. The DNA for the CDR3 is TGTGCCAGCAGCTTGGCGACAGGACCCTTCTCCACCTTC. Protein: CASSLATGPFSTF.

The sample holds a few counts of this clonotype. The chain links TRBV5-4 to TRBJ2-7; 9 positions agree with TRBD2. This CDR3 is built from 15 residues. V trimming: 3 bases; J trimming: 5 bases; junction bases outside the gene matches: 9. Germline V gene sequence: CDR1 SGHNT, CDR2 YYREEE (reference sequence). CDR3 in DNA: TGTGCCAGCAGCTGGAAGCGGGGGGAAGCTCACGAGCAGTACTTC. This gives the protein CASSWKRGEAHEQYF. Looking up the rest from reference TRBV5-4 and TRBJ2-7 gives the full variable domain: ETGVTQSPTHLIKTRGQQVTLRCSSQSGHNTVSWYQQALGQGPQFIFQYYREEENGRGNFPPRFSGLQFPNYSSELNVNALELDDSALYLCASSWKRGEAHEQYFGPGTRLTVT.

Many counts were recorded for this clonotype. The chain couples TRBV19 to TRBJ1-1; possibly TRBD1 for D (6 bases). The CDR3 spans 14 residues. CDR1 is LNHDA and CDR2 is SQIVND in the germline V gene (reference sequence). Trimming left V 3 bases short and J 0 bases short, with 8 bases between. DNA of the CDR3: TGTGCCAGTAGTATGGACAGTATGAACACTGAAGCTTTCTTT. Amino acids: CASSMDSMNTEAFF.